This TCR beta chain was obtained from a study of cytomegalovirus exposure and HLA in healthy donors. Overall study results and limits: A prior analysis recorded that most TCR beta V segments were productive about 90% or about 30% of the time. Available immune exposure information covered CMV serostatus only.

60 Vbeta and 13 Jbeta primers were used in PCR. Profiling relied on immunoSEQ multiplex PCR, and the TCRdb table lists in-frame clones only, not all of them. The profile covers some 110,000 clones, with over 70% appearing a single time and 11% taken by the ten largest. Donors counted as nominally healthy when sampled, yet unrecorded immune exposures were likely. With respect to this clone: Its target is not known.

V lost 4 bases and J lost 10, with 10 bases in between. The germline CDR1 and CDR2 sequences are MNHEY and SMNVEV (reference sequence). The CDR3 loop spans 11 amino acids. The receptor comes from a woman between 50 and 59 years old in good health and CMV-seropositive. The specimen sequenced was PBMCs. The rearrangement links TRBV27 to TRBJ1-1; D is uncertain. The CDR3 sequence is CASSSPSGAFF. CDR3 DNA sequence: TGTGCCAGCAGTTCTCCATCAGGAGCTTTCTTT.